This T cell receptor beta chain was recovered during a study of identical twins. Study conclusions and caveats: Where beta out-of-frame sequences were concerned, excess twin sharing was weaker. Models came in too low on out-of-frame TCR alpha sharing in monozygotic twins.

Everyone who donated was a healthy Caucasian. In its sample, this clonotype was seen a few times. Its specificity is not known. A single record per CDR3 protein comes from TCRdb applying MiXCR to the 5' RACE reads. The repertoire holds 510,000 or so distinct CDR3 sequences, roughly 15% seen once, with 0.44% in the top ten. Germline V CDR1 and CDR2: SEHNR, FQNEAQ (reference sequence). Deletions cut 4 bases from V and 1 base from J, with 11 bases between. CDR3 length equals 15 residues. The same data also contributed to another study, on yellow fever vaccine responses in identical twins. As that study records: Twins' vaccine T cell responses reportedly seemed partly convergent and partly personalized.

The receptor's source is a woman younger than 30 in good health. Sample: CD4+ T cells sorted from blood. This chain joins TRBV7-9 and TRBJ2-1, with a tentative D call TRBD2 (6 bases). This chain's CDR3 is CASSYDGGSYNEQFF. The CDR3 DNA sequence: TGTGCCAGCAGCTACGACGGGGGTTCCTACAATGAGCAGTTCTTC.